The 20 T cell receptor beta chains presented below share a single source sample, sequenced in a study of blood T cell repertoires in COVID-19. Assay used: immunoSEQ multiplex PCR; TCRdb lists only in-frame clones, some missing. The table includes about 64,000 clones, approximately 80% detected once. Source material: peripheral blood. These TCRs come from a man at least 80 years old with acute or convalescent COVID-19.

The rearrangement links TRBV7-9 to TRBJ2-7; D may be TRBD1 (5 bases). This CDR3 has 14 residues. V was shortened by 5 bases and J by 2 bases, with 13 bases between the two germline ends. The germline gives CDR1 SEHNR, CDR2 FQNEAQ (reference sequence). The CDR3 nucleotides are TGTGCCAGCAGCGCACAGGAGCTCGCCTACGAGCAGTACTTC. Protein sequence: CASSAQELAYEQYF.

The chain has TRBV5-1 and TRBJ2-2, with D unclear. CDR3 size: 12 residues. Deletions cut 0 bases from V and 7 bases from J, with 4 bases between. Germline CDR1 SGHRS, CDR2 YFSETQ. The CDR3 nucleotides read TGCGCCAGCAGCTTGGCGGGCGGGGAGCTGTTTTTT. It translates to CASSLAGGELFF.

V and J are TRBV11-3 and TRBJ1-1; unclear D gene. CDR1 and CDR2 (germline): SGHNT, YENEEA. The ends were cut back, 1 base at V and 2 bases at J, with 11 bases in the middle. The CDR3 runs 15 residues. The DNA for the CDR3 is TGTGCCAGCAGCTTAGGCGTTGGGCGCAACACTGAAGCTTTCTTT. Its protein product is CASSLGVGRNTEAFF.

This clone has just one count. The chain combines TRBV2 with TRBJ2-3; perhaps TRBD2 as D (6 bases). V lost 7 bases and J lost 0, with 11 bases in between. This CDR3 is 14 amino acids long. Per germline, CDR1 SNHLY and CDR2 FYNNEI. The CDR3 reads CASMPSASTDTQYF. CDR3 bases: TGTGCCAGCATGCCTAGCGCGAGCACAGATACGCAGTATTTT.

Written as DNA, the CDR3 is TGCGCCAGCAGCCCAGGGGGCGAAGCGGAGACCCAGTACTTC. This gives the protein CASSPGGEAETQYF. The chain links TRBV5-1 to TRBJ2-5; TRBD1 agrees at 8 bases. Trimming cost V 4 bases and J 5 bases; bases outside gene matches: 7. The CDR3 sequence is 14 residues long. Germline assignment: CDR1 SGHRS and CDR2 YFSETQ.

This clone appeared a few times. The chain carries TRBV12-5 and TRBJ2-7; 8 bases line up with TRBD2. Losses at the gene ends were 5 bases for V and 5 bases for J; bases not matched to a gene: 8. CDR3 length: 14 residues. The germline V gene encodes CDR1 LGHNT and CDR2 FRNRAP. As DNA, the CDR3 is TGTGCTAGTGGTCCAAGCGGGGGTTGGAACGAGCAGTACTTC. Translated: CASGPSGGWNEQYF.

This chain links TRBV11-3 with TRBJ2-4; 7 bases are shared with TRBD1. This CDR3 has 14 residues. Germline values: CDR1 SGHNT, CDR2 YENEEA. Trimming took 5 bases from V and 4 from J; bases not matched to a gene: 5. This CDR3 reads CASSASRGKNIQYF. As DNA, the CDR3 is TGTGCCAGCAGCGCGTCCAGGGGGAAAAACATTCAGTACTTC.

The CDR3 spells CASSLSIPSGSYEQYF. In nucleotides, the CDR3 is TGTGCCAGCAGCTTATCTATCCCTAGCGGCTCCTACGAGCAGTACTTC. The chain carries TRBV7-8 and TRBJ2-7; 7 positions match TRBD2. V lost 2 bases, J lost 0 bases, and 7 bases stayed unmatched. This CDR3 has 16 residues. Germline CDR1 SGHVS, CDR2 FQNEAQ.

The chain is built from TRBV7-8 and TRBJ1-5; D might be TRBD1 (5 bases). Trimming shortened V by 5 bases and J by 4 bases, and 15 bases separated the two germline ends. In germline, CDR1 is SGHVS, CDR2 FQNEAQ. The CDR3 length is 15 residues. The CDR3 bases are TGTGCCAGCAGCGACTGGGGGGGGACGAATCAGCCCCAGCATTTT. Translating gives CASSDWGGTNQPQHF.

This chain connects TRBV9 to TRBJ1-3, with D perhaps TRBD1 (5 bases). Trimming shortened V by 1 base and J by 0 bases, and 11 bases separated the two germline ends. Germline lookup yields CDR1 SGDLS and CDR2 YYNGEE. This CDR3 region has 16 residues. The CDR3 DNA follows: TGTGCCAGCAGCGTAAATACAGGTTACTCTGGAAACACCATATATTTT. This gives the protein CASSVNTGYSGNTIYF.

There are a few counts of this clone. Written as DNA, the CDR3 is TGCAGCGTTGGGGACAGAGGTGGCGGCTACACCTTC. It codes for CSVGDRGGGYTF. V usage is TRBV29-1 and J usage is TRBJ1-2; 7 bases align to TRBD1. J was trimmed by 8 bases and V by 4 bases; bases with no gene match: 7. The CDR3 sequence is 12 residues long. The V gene's germline CDR1 is SQVTM and CDR2 ANQGSEA.

This clone was counted a single time. The rearrangement links TRBV5-8 to TRBJ2-1; 7 nucleotides align to TRBD1. Germline V gene lookup returns CDR1 SGHTS and CDR2 YDEGEE. After removal of 4 bases from V and 0 bases from J, the junction contained 4 bases not matched to a gene. The CDR3 sequence is 15 residues long. The CDR3 spells CASSRTGRSYNEQFF. The CDR3 DNA follows: TGTGCCAGCAGCCGGACAGGCCGCTCCTACAATGAGCAGTTCTTC. The full variable domain, in which reference TRBV5-8 and TRBJ2-1 provide the parts outside the CDR3, is EAGVTQSPTHLIKTRGQQATLRCSPISGHTSVYWYQQALGLGLQFLLWYDEGEERNRGNFPPRFSGRQFPNYSSELNVNALELEDSALYLCASSRTGRSYNEQFFGPGTRLTVL.

V usage is TRBV4-1 and J usage is TRBJ1-3; D possibly corresponds to TRBD1 (6 bases). Germline-derived CDR1 and CDR2 are MGHRA and YSYEKL. The CDR3 extends over 17 amino acids. V gave up 1 base and J gave up 0 bases, with 13 bases separating them. CDR3 nucleotide sequence: TGCGCCAGCAGCCAAGTCTCAGGGGAAGCCTCTGGAAACACCATATATTTT. It specifies CASSQVSGEASGNTIYF.

V gene TRBV30 combines with J gene TRBJ1-5; 7 bases map to TRBD1. There are 15 residues in the CDR3. CDR1 is GTSNPN and CDR2 is SVGIG in the germline V gene (reference sequence). The V gene end was trimmed by 2 bases and the J gene end by 3 bases; junction bases not matched to a gene: 7. DNA for the CDR3: TGTGCCTGGAGTCCTGACGGGACAGTCAATCAGCCCCAGCATTTT. As protein: CAWSPDGTVNQPQHF. Complete variable domain (other parts from reference TRBV30 and TRBJ1-5): SQTIHQWPATLVQPVGSPLSLECTVEGTSNPNLYWYRQAAGRGLQLLFYSVGIGQISSEVPQNLSASRPQDRQFILSSKKLLLSDSGFYLCAWSPDGTVNQPQHFGDGTRLSIL.

There are a few counts of this clone. V and J are TRBV7-9 and TRBJ1-2; a weak D match, TRBD1 (5 bases). The V gene lost 5 bases and the J gene lost 4 bases, with 20 bases spanning the gap. This CDR3 is built from 16 residues. Germline V CDR1 and CDR2: SEHNR, FQNEAQ (reference sequence). CDR3 sequence (DNA): TGTGCCAGCAGCCCTACGACAGAGCGGGGAGGCTATGGCTACACCTTC. It codes for CASSPTTERGGYGYTF.

The rearrangement links TRBV4-2 to TRBJ2-3; D is perhaps TRBD2 (6 bases). Germline V CDR1 and CDR2: LGHNA, YNFKEQ. There are 16 residues in the CDR3. Deletions cut 0 bases from V and 4 bases from J, with 14 bases between. This CDR3 reads CASSQDVGGDADTQYF. Written as DNA, the CDR3 is TGTGCCAGCAGCCAAGATGTGGGGGGAGACGCAGATACGCAGTATTTT.

The V call is TRBV11-2, the J call TRBJ1-4, with a tentative D call TRBD1 (6 bases). The CDR3 totals 16 residues. CDR1 SGHAT and CDR2 FQNNGV come from the germline V gene. Trimming shortened V by 6 bases and J by 5 bases, and 19 bases separated the two germline ends. CDR3: CASRPSGQGKNEKLFF. Written as DNA, the CDR3 is TGTGCCAGCAGACCTTCTGGGCAGGGGAAGAATGAAAAACTGTTTTTT.

The rearrangement joins TRBV27 to TRBJ1-4, with TRBD1 matching over 8 bases. The CDR3 loop spans 15 amino acids. Looked up from germline, CDR1 is MNHEY and CDR2 is SMNVEV (reference sequence). V shed 5 bases, J shed 10 bases, and the junction held 12 bases outside the gene matches. The CDR3 loop reads CASSTYRGRYGKLFF. In DNA form, the CDR3 reads TGTGCCAGCAGTACTTACAGGGGGAGGTACGGAAAACTGTTTTTT.

The chain couples TRBV5-6 to TRBJ2-1; D is possibly TRBD2 (5 bases). In germline, CDR1 is SGHDT, CDR2 YYEEEE. V was clipped by 2 bases and J by 6 bases, with 12 bases between them. The CDR3 covers 14 residues. The chain's CDR3 is CASSFAGPSNEQFF. CDR3 nucleotide sequence: TGTGCCAGCAGCTTCGCGGGCCCTAGCAATGAGCAGTTCTTC.

The CDR3: CASSLDPTGRVGGYTF. The CDR3 DNA reads TGCGCCAGCAGCTTGGACCCGACAGGGCGGGTGGGTGGCTACACCTTC. This chain links TRBV5-1 with TRBJ1-2, with TRBD1 identical over 7 bases. V was clipped by 0 bases and J by 7 bases; unmatched bases: 12. Per the germline V gene, CDR1 is SGHRS and CDR2 is YFSETQ. The CDR3 runs to 16 residues. The full variable domain, in which reference TRBV5-1 and TRBJ1-2 provide the parts outside the CDR3, is KAGVTQTPRYLIKTRGQQVTLSCSPISGHRSVSWYQQTPGQGLQFLFEYFSETQRNKGNFPGRFSGRQFSNSRSEMNVSTLELGDSALYLCASSLDPTGRVGGYTFGSGTRLTVV.